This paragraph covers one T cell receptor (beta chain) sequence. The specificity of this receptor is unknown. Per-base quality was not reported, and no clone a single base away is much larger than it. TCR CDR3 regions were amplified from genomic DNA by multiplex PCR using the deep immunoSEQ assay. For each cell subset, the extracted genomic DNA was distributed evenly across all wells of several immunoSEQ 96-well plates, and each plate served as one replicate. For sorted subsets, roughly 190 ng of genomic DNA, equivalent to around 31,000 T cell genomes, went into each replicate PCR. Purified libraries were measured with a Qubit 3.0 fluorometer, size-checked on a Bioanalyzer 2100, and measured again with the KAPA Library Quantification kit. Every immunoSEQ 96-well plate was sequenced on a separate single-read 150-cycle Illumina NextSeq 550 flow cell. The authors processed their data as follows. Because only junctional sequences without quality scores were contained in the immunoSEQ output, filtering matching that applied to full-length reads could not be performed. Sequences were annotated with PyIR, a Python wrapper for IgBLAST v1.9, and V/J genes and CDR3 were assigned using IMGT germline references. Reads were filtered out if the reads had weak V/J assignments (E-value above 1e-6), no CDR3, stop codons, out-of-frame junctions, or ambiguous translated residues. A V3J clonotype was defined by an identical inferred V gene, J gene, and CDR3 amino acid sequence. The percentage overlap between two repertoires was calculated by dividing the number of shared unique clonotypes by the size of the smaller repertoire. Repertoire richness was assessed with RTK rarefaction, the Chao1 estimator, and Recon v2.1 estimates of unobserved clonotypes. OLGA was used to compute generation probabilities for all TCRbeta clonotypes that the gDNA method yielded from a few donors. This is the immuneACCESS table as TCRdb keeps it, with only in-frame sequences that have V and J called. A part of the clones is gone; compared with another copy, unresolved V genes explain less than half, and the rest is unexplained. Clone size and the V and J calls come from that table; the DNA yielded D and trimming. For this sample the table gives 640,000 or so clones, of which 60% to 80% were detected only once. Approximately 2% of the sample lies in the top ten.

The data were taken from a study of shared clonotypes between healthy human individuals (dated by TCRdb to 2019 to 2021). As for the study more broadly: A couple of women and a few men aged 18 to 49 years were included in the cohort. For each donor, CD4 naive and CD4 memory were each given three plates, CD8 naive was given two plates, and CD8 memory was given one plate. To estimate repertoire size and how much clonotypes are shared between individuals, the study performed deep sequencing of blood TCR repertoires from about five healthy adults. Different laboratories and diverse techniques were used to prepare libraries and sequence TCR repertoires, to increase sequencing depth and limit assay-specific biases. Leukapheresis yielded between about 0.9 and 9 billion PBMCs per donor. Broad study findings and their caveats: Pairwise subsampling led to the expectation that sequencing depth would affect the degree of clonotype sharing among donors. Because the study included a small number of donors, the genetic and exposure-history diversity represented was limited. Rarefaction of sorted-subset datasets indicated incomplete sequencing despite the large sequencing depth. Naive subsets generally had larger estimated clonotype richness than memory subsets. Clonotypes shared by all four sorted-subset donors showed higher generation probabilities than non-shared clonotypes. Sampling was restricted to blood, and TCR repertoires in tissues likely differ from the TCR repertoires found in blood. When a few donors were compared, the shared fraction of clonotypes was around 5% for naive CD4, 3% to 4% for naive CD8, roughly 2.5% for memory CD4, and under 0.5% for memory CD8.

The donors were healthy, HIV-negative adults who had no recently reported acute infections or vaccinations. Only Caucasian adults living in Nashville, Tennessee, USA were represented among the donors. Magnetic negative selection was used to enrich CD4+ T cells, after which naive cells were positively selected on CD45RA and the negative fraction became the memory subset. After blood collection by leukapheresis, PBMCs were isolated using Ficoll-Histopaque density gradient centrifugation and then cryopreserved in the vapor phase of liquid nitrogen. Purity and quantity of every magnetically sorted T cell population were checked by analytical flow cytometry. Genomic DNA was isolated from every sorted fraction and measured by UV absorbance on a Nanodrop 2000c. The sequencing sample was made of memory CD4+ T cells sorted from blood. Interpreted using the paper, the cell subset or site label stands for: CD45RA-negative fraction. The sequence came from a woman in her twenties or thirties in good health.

The DNA reads TGCAGCGTTGATGGGGGGCGGACAAATGCTTTCTTT. It is translated as CSVDGGRTNAFF. The rearrangement combines TRBV29-1 with TRBJ1-1; TRBD1 could be the D gene, as 6 bases match. At the junction V is shortened by 3 bases and J by 11 bases, with 16 bases in between. Counted from cysteine to phenylalanine, this CDR3 has 12 amino acids. Of all the DNA, just the CDR3 is kept, 36 bases in frame from base 1. According to the germline V gene, CDR1 reads SQVTM and CDR2 reads ANQGSEA.